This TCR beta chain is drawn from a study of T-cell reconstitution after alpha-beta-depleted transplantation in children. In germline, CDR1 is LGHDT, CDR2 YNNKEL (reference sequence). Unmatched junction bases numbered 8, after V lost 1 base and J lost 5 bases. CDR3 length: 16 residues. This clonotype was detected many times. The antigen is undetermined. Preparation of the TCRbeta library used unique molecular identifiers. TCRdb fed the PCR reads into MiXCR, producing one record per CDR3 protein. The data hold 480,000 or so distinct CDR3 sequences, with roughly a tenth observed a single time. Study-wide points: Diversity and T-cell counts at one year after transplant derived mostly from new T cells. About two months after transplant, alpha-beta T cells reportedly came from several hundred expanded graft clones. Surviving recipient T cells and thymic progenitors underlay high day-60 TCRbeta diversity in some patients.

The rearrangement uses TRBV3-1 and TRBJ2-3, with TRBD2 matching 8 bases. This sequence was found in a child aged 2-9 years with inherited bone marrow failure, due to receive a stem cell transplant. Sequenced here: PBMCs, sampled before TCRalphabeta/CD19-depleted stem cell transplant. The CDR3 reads CASSQVGSLAGDTQYF. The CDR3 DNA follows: TGTGCCAGCAGCCAAGTAGGGTCCCTAGCGGGAGATACGCAGTATTTT.